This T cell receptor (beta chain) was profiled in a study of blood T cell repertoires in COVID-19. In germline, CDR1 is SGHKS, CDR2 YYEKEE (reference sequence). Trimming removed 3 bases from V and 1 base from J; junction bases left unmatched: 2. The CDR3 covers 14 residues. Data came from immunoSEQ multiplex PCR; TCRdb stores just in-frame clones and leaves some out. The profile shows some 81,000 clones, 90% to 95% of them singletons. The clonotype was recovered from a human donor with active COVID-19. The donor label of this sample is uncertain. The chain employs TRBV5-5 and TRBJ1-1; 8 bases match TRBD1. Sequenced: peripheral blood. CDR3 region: CASSWGQANTEAFF. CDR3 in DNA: TGTGCCAGCAGCTGGGGACAGGCGAACACTGAAGCTTTCTTT.